This T cell receptor (beta chain) stems from a study of T cell responses to AZD1222 COVID-19 vaccine. In regard to this clone: Its antigen is not identified.

Here immunoSEQ multiplex PCR was the method, and the copy in TCRdb shows in-frame clones only, minus some. Found here are 140,000 to 150,000 clones, about 90% of them singletons; the top ten hold approximately 3.6%. Study-level findings and limits: Recipients of two AZD1222 doses showed rising Spike-specific TCR breadth and depth.

With 0 bases removed from V and 4 bases from J, the gap between germline ends came to 9 bases. This CDR3 contains 14 residues. Germline lookup yields CDR1 SGHNT and CDR2 YYREEE (reference sequence). This specimen was peripheral blood, taken 28 days after the second AZD1222 dose. The chain couples TRBV5-4 to TRBJ2-3; no reliable D call. This TCR derives from an adult who received the AZD1222 COVID-19 vaccine. The CDR3 protein is CASSLELAADTQYF. The CDR3 DNA reads as TGTGCCAGCAGCTTGGAGTTGGCCGCAGATACGCAGTATTTT.